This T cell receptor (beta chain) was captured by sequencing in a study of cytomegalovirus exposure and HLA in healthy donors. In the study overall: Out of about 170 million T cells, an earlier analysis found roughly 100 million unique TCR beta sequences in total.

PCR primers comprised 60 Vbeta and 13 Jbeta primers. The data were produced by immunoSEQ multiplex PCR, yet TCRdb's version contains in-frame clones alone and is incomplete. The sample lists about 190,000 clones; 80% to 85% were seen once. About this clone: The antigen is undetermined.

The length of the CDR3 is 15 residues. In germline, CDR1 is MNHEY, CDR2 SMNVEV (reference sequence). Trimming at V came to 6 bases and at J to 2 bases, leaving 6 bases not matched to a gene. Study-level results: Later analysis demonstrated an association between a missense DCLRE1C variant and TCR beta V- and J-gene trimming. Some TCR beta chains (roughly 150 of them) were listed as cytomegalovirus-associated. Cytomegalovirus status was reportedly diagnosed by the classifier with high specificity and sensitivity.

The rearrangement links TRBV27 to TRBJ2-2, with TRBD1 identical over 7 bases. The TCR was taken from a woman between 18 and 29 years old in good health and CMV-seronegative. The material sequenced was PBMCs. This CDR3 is CASRRGTANTGELFF. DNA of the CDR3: TGTGCCAGCAGGCGAGGGACAGCCAACACCGGGGAGCTGTTTTTT.